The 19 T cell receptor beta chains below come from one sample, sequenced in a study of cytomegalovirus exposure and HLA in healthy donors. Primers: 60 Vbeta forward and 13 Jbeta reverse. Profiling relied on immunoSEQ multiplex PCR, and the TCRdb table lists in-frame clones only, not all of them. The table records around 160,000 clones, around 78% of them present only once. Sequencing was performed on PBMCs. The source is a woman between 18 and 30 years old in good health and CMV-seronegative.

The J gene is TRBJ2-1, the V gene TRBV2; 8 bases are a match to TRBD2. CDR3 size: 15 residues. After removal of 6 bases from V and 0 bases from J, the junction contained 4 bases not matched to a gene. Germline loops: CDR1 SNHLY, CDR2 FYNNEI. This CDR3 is CASRGAGGSYNEQFF. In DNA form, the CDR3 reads TGTGCCAGCAGGGGGGCGGGAGGCTCCTACAATGAGCAGTTCTTC.

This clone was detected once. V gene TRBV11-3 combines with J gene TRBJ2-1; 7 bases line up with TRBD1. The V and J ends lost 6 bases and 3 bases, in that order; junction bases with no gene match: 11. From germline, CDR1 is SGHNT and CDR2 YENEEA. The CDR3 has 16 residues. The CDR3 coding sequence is TGTGCCAGCAGGTCTGACTCGGGACAGCACTACAATGAGCAGTTCTTC. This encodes CASRSDSGQHYNEQFF.

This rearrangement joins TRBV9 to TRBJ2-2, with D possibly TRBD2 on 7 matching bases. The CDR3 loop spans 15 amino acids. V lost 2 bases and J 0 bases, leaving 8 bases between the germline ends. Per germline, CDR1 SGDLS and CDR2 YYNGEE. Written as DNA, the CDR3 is TGTGCCAGCAGCGTGCGGGGGCCGAACACCGGGGAGCTGTTTTTT. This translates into CASSVRGPNTGELFF.

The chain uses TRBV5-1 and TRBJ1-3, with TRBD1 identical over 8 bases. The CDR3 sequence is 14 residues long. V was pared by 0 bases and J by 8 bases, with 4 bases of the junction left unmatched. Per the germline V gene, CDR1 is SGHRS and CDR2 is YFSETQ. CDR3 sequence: CASSLDQGADTIYF. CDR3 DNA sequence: TGCGCCAGCAGCTTGGACCAGGGGGCCGACACCATATATTTT.

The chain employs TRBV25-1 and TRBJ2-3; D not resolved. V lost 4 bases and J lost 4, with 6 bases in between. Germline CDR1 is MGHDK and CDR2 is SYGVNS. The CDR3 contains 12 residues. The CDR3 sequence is CASSGPSDTQYF. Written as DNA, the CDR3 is TGTGCCAGCAGTGGGCCATCAGATACGCAGTATTTT.

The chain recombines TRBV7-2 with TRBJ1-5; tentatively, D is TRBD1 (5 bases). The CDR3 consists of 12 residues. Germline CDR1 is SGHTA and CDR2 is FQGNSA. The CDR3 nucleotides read TGTGCGAGAGACAGCGATCATCAGCCCCAGCATTTT. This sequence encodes CARDSDHQPQHF.

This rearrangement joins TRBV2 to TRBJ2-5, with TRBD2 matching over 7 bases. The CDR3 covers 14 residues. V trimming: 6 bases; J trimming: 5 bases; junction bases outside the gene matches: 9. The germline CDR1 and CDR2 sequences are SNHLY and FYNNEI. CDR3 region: CASSGTSAWETQYF. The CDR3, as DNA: TGTGCCAGCAGCGGTACTAGCGCTTGGGAGACCCAGTACTTC.

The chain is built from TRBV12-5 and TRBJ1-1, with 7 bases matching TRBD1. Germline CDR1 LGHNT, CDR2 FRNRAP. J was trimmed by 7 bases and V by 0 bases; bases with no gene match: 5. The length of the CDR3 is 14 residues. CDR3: CASGLVPRTGEAFF. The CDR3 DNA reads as TGTGCTAGTGGTTTGGTCCCCCGGACAGGTGAAGCTTTCTTT. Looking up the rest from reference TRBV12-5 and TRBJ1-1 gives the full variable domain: DARVTQTPRHKVTEMGQEVTMRCQPILGHNTVFWYRQTMMQGLELLAYFRNRAPLDDSGMPKDRFSAEMPDATLATLKIQPSEPRDSAVYFCASGLVPRTGEAFFGQGTRLTVV.

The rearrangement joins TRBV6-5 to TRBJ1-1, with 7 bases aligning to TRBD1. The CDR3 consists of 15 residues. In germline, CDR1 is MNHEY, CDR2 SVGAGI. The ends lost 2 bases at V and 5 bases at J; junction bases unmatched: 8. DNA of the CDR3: TGTGCCAGCAGTTACCGATTACAGGGGACAACTGAAGCTTTCTTT. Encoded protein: CASSYRLQGTTEAFF.

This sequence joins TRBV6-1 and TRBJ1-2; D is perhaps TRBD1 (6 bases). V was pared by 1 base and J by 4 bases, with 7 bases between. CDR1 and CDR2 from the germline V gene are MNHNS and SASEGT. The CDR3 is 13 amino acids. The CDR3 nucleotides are TGTGCCAGCAGTGAAGGAGGGGGCTATGGCTACACCTTC. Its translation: CASSEGGGYGYTF.

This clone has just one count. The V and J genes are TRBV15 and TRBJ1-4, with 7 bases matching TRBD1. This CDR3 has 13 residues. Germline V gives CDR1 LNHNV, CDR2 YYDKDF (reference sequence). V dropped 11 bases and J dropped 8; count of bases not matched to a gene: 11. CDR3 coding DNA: TGTGCCGTGAACGACAGGGAAGGAGAAAAACTGTTTTTT. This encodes CAVNDREGEKLFF.

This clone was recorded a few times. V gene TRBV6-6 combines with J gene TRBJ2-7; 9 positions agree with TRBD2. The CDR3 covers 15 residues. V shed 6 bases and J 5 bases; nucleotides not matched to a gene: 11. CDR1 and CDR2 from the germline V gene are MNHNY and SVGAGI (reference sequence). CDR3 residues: CASRPGLAARDEQYF. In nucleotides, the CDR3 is TGTGCCAGCAGGCCGGGACTAGCAGCAAGGGACGAGCAGTACTTC.

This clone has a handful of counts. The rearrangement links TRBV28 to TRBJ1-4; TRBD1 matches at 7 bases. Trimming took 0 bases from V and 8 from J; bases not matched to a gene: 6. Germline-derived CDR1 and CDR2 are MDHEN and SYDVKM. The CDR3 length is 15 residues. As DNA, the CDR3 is TGTGCCAGCAGTTTATGGACAGGGAAGGGGGAAAAACTGTTTTTT. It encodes CASSLWTGKGEKLFF.

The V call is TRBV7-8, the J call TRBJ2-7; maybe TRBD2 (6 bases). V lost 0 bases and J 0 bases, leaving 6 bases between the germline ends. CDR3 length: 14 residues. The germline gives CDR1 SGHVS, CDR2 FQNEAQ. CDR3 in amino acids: CASSLAGGSYEQYF. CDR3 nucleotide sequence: TGTGCCAGCAGCTTAGCGGGGGGCTCCTACGAGCAGTACTTC.

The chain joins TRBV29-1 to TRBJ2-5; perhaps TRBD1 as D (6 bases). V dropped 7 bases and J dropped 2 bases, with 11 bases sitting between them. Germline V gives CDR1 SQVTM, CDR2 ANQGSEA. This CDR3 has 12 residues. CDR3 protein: CSAYRAQETQYF. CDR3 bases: TGCAGCGCCTACAGGGCTCAAGAGACCCAGTACTTC.

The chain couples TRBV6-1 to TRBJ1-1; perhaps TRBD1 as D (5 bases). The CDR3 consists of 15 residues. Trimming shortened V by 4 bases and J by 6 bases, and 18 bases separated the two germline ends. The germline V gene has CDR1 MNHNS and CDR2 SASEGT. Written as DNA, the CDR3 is TGTGCCAGCAGTGTTTTCGGGGCGTCGGGGGCTGAAGCTTTCTTT. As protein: CASSVFGASGAEAFF.

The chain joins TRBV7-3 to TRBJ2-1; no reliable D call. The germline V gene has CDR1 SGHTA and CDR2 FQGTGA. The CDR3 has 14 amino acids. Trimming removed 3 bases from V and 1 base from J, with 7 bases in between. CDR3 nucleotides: TGTGCCAGCAGCTTCGGCGGTTCCTACAATGAGCAGTTCTTC. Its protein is CASSFGGSYNEQFF.

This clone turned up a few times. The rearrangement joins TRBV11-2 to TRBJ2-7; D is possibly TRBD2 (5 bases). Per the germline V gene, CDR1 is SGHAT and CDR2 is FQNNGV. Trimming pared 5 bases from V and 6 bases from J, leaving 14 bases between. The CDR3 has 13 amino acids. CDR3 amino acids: CASSPSRAGEQYV. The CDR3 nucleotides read TGTGCCAGCAGCCCGTCGCGGGCAGGCGAGCAGTACGTC.

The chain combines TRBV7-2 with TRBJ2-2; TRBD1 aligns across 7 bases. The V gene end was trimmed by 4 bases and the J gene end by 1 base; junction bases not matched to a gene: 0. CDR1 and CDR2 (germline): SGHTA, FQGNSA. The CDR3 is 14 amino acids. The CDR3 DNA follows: TGTGCCAGCAGCTGGGACAGGAACACCGGGGAGCTGTTTTTT. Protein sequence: CASSWDRNTGELFF.